A single sample is the source of the 27 T cell receptor beta chains below, sequenced in a study of shared clonotypes between healthy human individuals. CD8 cells classed as naive were CD45RO-negative and positively selected for CCR7, excluding terminally differentiated effector memory CD45RA+ cells. Assay used: immunoSEQ multiplex PCR; TCRdb lists only in-frame clones, some missing. This sample has roughly 2.1 million clones, with about 93% found just once. The sample consisted of naive CD8+ T cells from PBMCs. Receptors were obtained from a man in his late teens or twenties in good health. Some clones in this sample may be carry-over from other donors' samples.

This clone has a single count. This sequence joins TRBV7-3 and TRBJ2-3; possible D gene TRBD1, 7 bases. Germline assignment: CDR1 SGHTA and CDR2 FQGTGA. The V and J ends lost 4 bases and 5 bases respectively, with 16 bases between them. CDR3 length: 15 residues. The CDR3 reads CASSSSGGGVDTQYF. CDR3 DNA sequence: TGTGCCAGCAGCTCCTCAGGGGGAGGTGTAGATACGCAGTATTTT.

In regard to this clone: At one of its ends the junction is not consistent with the germline gene, which may arise from a read error. The genes are TRBV6-1 and TRBJ2-1; unclear D gene. The germline V gene encodes CDR1 MNHNS and CDR2 SASEGT. The CDR3 is made up of 15 amino acids. CDR3 amino acids: CASSDVPGSYNGQFF. The CDR3 region has the DNA TGTGCCAGCAGTGATGTTCCAGGCTCCTACAATGGGCAGTTCTTC.

The V call is TRBV9, the J call TRBJ2-1; 8 nucleotides align to TRBD2. The junction had 2 bases not matched to a gene; V was cut back by 0 bases and J by 9 bases. In germline, CDR1 is SGDLS, CDR2 YYNGEE. The CDR3 length is 13 residues. CDR3 amino acids: CASSVAGGPEQFF. CDR3 nucleotides: TGTGCCAGCAGCGTAGCGGGAGGGCCTGAGCAGTTCTTC.

The chain uses TRBV6-6 and TRBJ1-3, with D maybe TRBD1 (6 bases). The germline V and J ends were trimmed by 0 bases and 11 bases, with 14 bases remaining between them. Germline CDR1 and CDR2: MNHNY and SVGAGI (reference sequence). The CDR3 has 14 residues. The CDR3, as DNA: TGTGCCAGCAGTTACTCCCCAGGGGAAAAATCCATATATTTT. Amino acids: CASSYSPGEKSIYF.

V usage is TRBV11-1 and J usage is TRBJ2-7, with TRBD1 matching over 9 bases. This CDR3 has 14 amino acids. With 4 bases clipped from V and 3 bases from J, the junction kept 4 bases outside the gene matches. CDR1 and CDR2 from the germline V gene are SGHAT and FQDESV (reference sequence). CDR3 in amino acids: CASSSGTGYYEQYF. For the CDR3, the DNA is TGTGCCAGCAGCTCCGGGACAGGGTACTACGAGCAGTACTTC. Full variable domain (remainder filled in from reference TRBV11-1 and TRBJ2-7): EAEVAQSPRYKITEKSQAVAFWCDPISGHATLYWYRQILGQGPELLVQFQDESVVDDSQLPKDRFSAERLKGVDSTLKIQPAELGDSAMYLCASSSGTGYYEQYFGPGTRLTVT.

J is TRBJ1-1 and V is TRBV19; unclear D gene. The CDR3 totals 14 residues. The germline V gene encodes CDR1 LNHDA and CDR2 SQIVND (reference sequence). The V gene lost 5 bases and the J gene lost 1 base, with 11 bases spanning the gap. CDR3: CASSQLWENTEAFF. The DNA for the CDR3 is TGTGCCAGTAGTCAGTTGTGGGAGAACACTGAAGCTTTCTTT.

As regards this clone: Different DNA sequences within this sample yield the same CDR3. As DNA, the CDR3 is TGCGCCAGCAGCCAAGTTCTAGCGGGGGCCTACGAGCAGTACTTC. Translation: CASSQVLAGAYEQYF. The chain recombines TRBV4-1 with TRBJ2-7, with TRBD2 matching 10 bases. With V trimmed by 1 base and J by 2 bases, 2 bases remained unmatched. Germline assignment: CDR1 MGHRA and CDR2 YSYEKL. This CDR3 spans 15 amino acids.

Details on this clone: The same CDR3 arises from other DNA sequences in this sample as well. The V call is TRBV5-4, the J call TRBJ1-1; the D is unclear. CDR3 length equals 14 residues. Trimming left V 0 bases short and J 0 bases short, with 6 bases between. Germline V gene sequence: CDR1 SGHNT, CDR2 YYREEE (reference sequence). The DNA of the CDR3 is TGTGCCAGCAGCTTGGATCGAATGAACACTGAAGCTTTCTTT. Translated: CASSLDRMNTEAFF. The whole variable domain, filled in from reference TRBV5-4 and TRBJ1-1, reads ETGVTQSPTHLIKTRGQQVTLRCSSQSGHNTVSWYQQALGQGPQFIFQYYREEENGRGNFPPRFSGLQFPNYSSELNVNALELDDSALYLCASSLDRMNTEAFFGQGTRLTVV.

The chain uses TRBV6-6 and TRBJ1-5, with 7 nucleotides matching TRBD1. The CDR3 sequence is 13 residues long. CDR1 is MNHNY and CDR2 is SVGAGI in the germline V gene (reference sequence). J was trimmed by 7 bases and V by 7 bases; bases with no gene match: 7. CDR3 sequence reads: CASMGGGGQPQHF. DNA for the CDR3: TGTGCCAGCATGGGAGGGGGCGGGCAGCCCCAGCATTTT.

This chain uses TRBV7-6 with TRBJ1-1, with 8 bases that match TRBD1. CDR1 is SGHVS, CDR2 FNYEAQ, per germline. The CDR3 is 16 amino acids. Trimming at V came to 1 base and at J to 3 bases, leaving 7 bases not matched to a gene. CDR3 loop: CASSLGTGPRDTEAFF. The CDR3 DNA reads as TGTGCCAGCAGCTTAGGGACAGGGCCTAGGGACACTGAAGCTTTCTTT.

This clone came up once. The chain links TRBV29-1 to TRBJ2-7, with 8 positions matching TRBD1. The germline gives CDR1 SQVTM, CDR2 ANQGSEA. The CDR3 consists of 16 residues. The ends lost 2 bases at V and 2 bases at J; junction bases unmatched: 11. The CDR3, as DNA: TGCAGCGTTGAATTGAAGAGACAGGGGTCCCCCTACGAGCAGTACTTC. Its protein is CSVELKRQGSPYEQYF.

J is TRBJ2-5 and V is TRBV9; unclear D gene. The V end lost 4 bases, the J end lost 5 bases, and 15 bases lay between the germline ends. This CDR3 is built from 14 residues. Per the germline V gene, CDR1 is SGDLS and CDR2 is YYNGEE. The CDR3 DNA reads as TGTGCCAGCAGCCCTCGGACCGTTGAGGAGACCCAGTACTTC. Translated: CASSPRTVEETQYF.

The V call is TRBV28, the J call TRBJ2-5, with D possibly being TRBD2 (5 bases). V was pared by 6 bases and J by 2 bases, with 19 bases between. The CDR3 is made up of 16 amino acids. Germline V lookup: CDR1 MDHEN, CDR2 SYDVKM. The CDR3 DNA follows: TGTGCCAGCAGCCCCGTTTCGGGGTGGGGTCAAGAGACCCAGTACTTC. Protein: CASSPVSGWGQETQYF.

Here the CDR3 DNA reads TGTGCCAGCAGTTTCGCGTTCACAGATACGCAGTATTTT. Translated: CASSFAFTDTQYF. The genes are TRBV27 and TRBJ2-3; no definite D call. CDR1 and CDR2 from the germline V gene are MNHEY and SMNVEV (reference sequence). Trimming removed 3 bases from V and 2 bases from J, with 6 bases in between. CDR3 length equals 13 residues.

This chain uses TRBV18 with TRBJ2-7, with 9 nucleotides matching TRBD1. This CDR3 is built from 15 residues. V trimming: 5 bases; J trimming: 4 bases; junction bases outside the gene matches: 9. In germline, CDR1 is KGHSH, CDR2 LQKENI. Written as DNA, the CDR3 is TGTGCCAGCTCATCCACCGGGACAGGGTGGTACGAGCAGTACTTC. Amino acid sequence: CASSSTGTGWYEQYF. The full variable domain, with the rest looked up from reference TRBV18 and TRBJ2-7, is NAGVMQNPRHLVRRRGQEARLRCSPMKGHSHVYWYRQLPEEGLKFMVYLQKENIIDESGMPKERFSAEFPKEGPSILRIQQVVRGDSAAYFCASSSTGTGWYEQYFGPGTRLTVT.

The chain employs TRBV6-5 and TRBJ1-1; 9 bases line up with TRBD1. The CDR3 sequence is 15 residues long. The V gene end was trimmed by 4 bases and the J gene end by 0 bases; junction bases not matched to a gene: 3. The germline gives CDR1 MNHEY, CDR2 SVGAGI. The CDR3 DNA follows: TGTGCCAGCAGTTCCCGGACAGGGGTGAACACTGAAGCTTTCTTT. Translated, it gives CASSSRTGVNTEAFF.

The chain uses TRBV28 and TRBJ1-1, with D perhaps matching TRBD1 (6 bases). Trimming took 8 bases from V and 1 from J, leaving 14 bases between them. Germline CDR1 MDHEN, CDR2 SYDVKM. This CDR3 has 14 residues. CDR3 sequence: CASGGPAENTEAFF. The CDR3 coding sequence is TGTGCCAGCGGGGGGCCAGCAGAGAACACTGAAGCTTTCTTT.

The V gene is TRBV19, the J gene TRBJ2-5, with 7 bases aligning to TRBD1. The CDR3 has 14 residues. Germline-derived CDR1 and CDR2 are LNHDA and SQIVND (reference sequence). J gave up 4 bases and V 1 base, and 3 bases lay outside the gene matches. The CDR3, as DNA: TGTGCCAGTAGTATAGGTGCAGGGGGAGAGACCCAGTACTTC. This encodes CASSIGAGGETQYF.

V usage is TRBV6-5 and J usage is TRBJ1-6; D not resolved. The germline V gene has CDR1 MNHEY and CDR2 SVGAGI. V was cut by 8 bases and J by 0 bases, with 8 bases left in between. CDR3 length: 14 amino acids. The CDR3 reads CASALSSYNSPLHF. The CDR3 region has the DNA TGTGCCAGCGCACTGAGCTCCTATAATTCACCCCTCCACTTT.

This clone has just a few counts. V and J are TRBV7-2 and TRBJ1-5; D is undetermined. Germline assignment: CDR1 SGHTA and CDR2 FQGNSA. The CDR3 loop spans 13 amino acids. Trimming removed 5 bases from V and 7 bases from J, with 12 bases in between. DNA of the CDR3: TGTGCCAGCAGCCCTCCGGCCGAGCAGCCCCAGCATTTT. Its translation is CASSPPAEQPQHF.

J is TRBJ2-2 and V is TRBV28; the match to TRBD1 covers 7 bases. The germline gives CDR1 MDHEN, CDR2 SYDVKM. The CDR3 runs 16 residues. V gave up 2 bases and J gave up 7 bases; unmatched junction bases: 10. In DNA form, the CDR3 reads TGTGCCAGCAGTTTAAGCCGACCCCACAGGGGCGGGGAGCTGTTTTTT. It codes for CASSLSRPHRGGELFF. Together with reference TRBV28 and TRBJ2-2, the CDR3 gives the full variable domain: DVKVTQSSRYLVKRTGEKVFLECVQDMDHENMFWYRQDPGLGLRLIYFSYDVKMKEKGDIPEGYSVSREKKERFSLILESASTNQTSMYLCASSLSRPHRGGELFFGEGSRLTVL.

The V gene is TRBV13, the J gene TRBJ2-7; no definite D call. Trimming removed 8 bases from V and 2 bases from J, with 16 bases in between. Germline loops: CDR1 PRHDT, CDR2 FYEKMQ (reference sequence). This CDR3 comprises 14 residues. CDR3 DNA sequence: TGTGCCAGCTCCATAGGGTCCTCCACCTACGAGCAGTACTTC. It is translated as CASSIGSSTYEQYF.

This rearrangement joins TRBV25-1 to TRBJ2-1; 7 bases are a match to TRBD2. V shed 0 bases and J 3 bases; nucleotides not matched to a gene: 2. The CDR3 is 15 amino acids. Germline V CDR1 and CDR2: MGHDK, SYGVNS. DNA of the CDR3: TGTGCCAGCAGTGAATATGGCGGGAGCTACAATGAGCAGTTCTTC. Translating gives CASSEYGGSYNEQFF.

This clone has just one count. This chain uses TRBV7-9 with TRBJ2-1; D is uncertain. The CDR3 sequence is 15 residues long. CDR1 and CDR2 (germline): SEHNR, FQNEAQ (reference sequence). Trimming pared 5 bases from V and 6 bases from J, leaving 17 bases between. CDR3 in DNA: TGTGCCAGCAGCGTATATCCAGAATTTACCAATGAGCAGTTCTTC. This gives the protein CASSVYPEFTNEQFF.

J is TRBJ2-5 and V is TRBV5-1; D not resolved. The V gene lost 0 bases and the J gene lost 5 bases, with 8 bases spanning the gap. The CDR3 sequence is 13 residues long. CDR1 is SGHRS and CDR2 is YFSETQ in the germline V gene. The CDR3 bases are TGCGCCAGCAGCTTGGTCACCAGGGAGACCCAGTACTTC. This translates into CASSLVTRETQYF.

V is TRBV7-8 and J is TRBJ1-2, with D unclear. Germline V gene lookup returns CDR1 SGHVS and CDR2 FQNEAQ. The CDR3 is 20 amino acids. V lost 1 base to trimming and J lost 2 bases, with 26 bases between them. The CDR3, as DNA: TGTGCCAGCAGCTTAGGTTTTGGACTTCGGGATCTAGGGCCGAACTATGGCTACACCTTC. Encoded protein: CASSLGFGLRDLGPNYGYTF.

J is TRBJ2-5 and V is TRBV6-5; TRBD2 matches at 10 bases. The J call may not be correct, given that the DNA end is closer to TRBJ2-7. This CDR3 is built from 16 residues. Germline-derived CDR1 and CDR2 are MNHEY and SVGAGI. The CDR3 DNA sequence: TGTGCCAGCAGTTATTCTTCGGGACTAGCGATTTACGAGCAGTACTTC. It is translated as CASSYSSGLAIYEQYF.